Each of the 5 T cell receptor beta chains below was sequenced from the same sample in a study of blood T cell repertoires in COVID-19. Assay: immunoSEQ multiplex PCR; the TCRdb copy retains only in-frame clones and omits some. Of about 240,000 clones detected, roughly 86% appear once; the ten largest clones hold 12%. What was sequenced was peripheral blood. The receptors come from an elderly man with acute or convalescent COVID-19.

The chain carries TRBV3-1 (or the pseudogene TRBV3-2) and TRBJ2-7; 11 nucleotides align to TRBD1. The ends lost 4 bases at V and 2 bases at J; junction bases unmatched: 4. Germline-derived CDR1 and CDR2 are LGHDT and YNNKEL (reference sequence). This CDR3 comprises 15 residues. The CDR3 loop reads CASSRGTGGTYEQYF. The DNA for the CDR3 is TGTGCCAGCAGCCGCGGGACAGGGGGAACCTACGAGCAGTACTTC.

This chain joins TRBV11-3 and TRBJ1-1, with D uncertain. The germline V gene encodes CDR1 SGHNT and CDR2 YENEEA. The CDR3 extends over 13 amino acids. Trimming stripped 4 bases from V and 6 bases from J, with 12 bases between. CDR3: CASSYITSAEAFF. The CDR3 DNA reads as TGTGCCAGCAGCTATATCACAAGCGCTGAAGCTTTCTTT.

This chain connects TRBV5-1 to TRBJ1-2; tentatively, D is TRBD1 (6 bases). Germline V gene data show CDR1 as SGHRS and CDR2 as YFSETQ. V was clipped by 6 bases and J by 8 bases, with 17 bases between them. This CDR3 is built from 13 residues. In nucleotides, the CDR3 is TGCGCCAGCACAGAAGCAGGGGTTGGGGGCTACACCTTC. It yields the protein CASTEAGVGGYTF.

This clone was counted a few times. The chain couples TRBV27 to TRBJ1-4; D not certain. Germline CDR1 and CDR2: MNHEY and SMNVEV (reference sequence). The CDR3 is made up of 15 amino acids. V was clipped by 4 bases and J by 9 bases, with 18 bases between them. The CDR3 here is CASSSSGLGNQKLFF. DNA for the CDR3: TGTGCCAGCAGTTCCTCGGGGTTGGGGAATCAAAAACTGTTTTTT.

This clone showed up just once. The rearrangement uses TRBV6-1 and TRBJ1-1; 9 bases match TRBD1. The CDR3 consists of 18 residues. V trimming: 3 bases; J trimming: 6 bases; junction bases outside the gene matches: 17. Germline CDR1 reads MNHNS; CDR2 reads SASEGT. The CDR3 sequence: CASSDTSPGTGLRPEAFF. CDR3 coding DNA: TGTGCCAGCAGTGATACCAGTCCCGGGACAGGGTTGAGGCCTGAAGCTTTCTTT.